This TCR beta chain was recovered during a study of cytomegalovirus exposure and HLA in healthy donors. Germline V lookup: CDR1 GTSNPN, CDR2 SVGIG (reference sequence). CDR3 length: 15 residues. A remark on this clone: A junction end diverges from the germline sequence, so it may reflect a read error.

This PCR relied on a set of 60 Vbeta primers and 13 Jbeta primers. Profiled with immunoSEQ multiplex PCR; TCRdb holds only in-frame clones, not every one. This table holds about 25,000 clones. The chain joins TRBV30 to TRBJ1-2; no clear D gene. This TCR derives from a male donor in good health and CMV-seropositive. Specimen: PBMCs. The CDR3 sequence: CAGSARAEGISGYTF. CDR3 DNA: TGTGCCGGGAGTGCAAGGGCCGAGGGAATTTCTGGCTACACCTTC. Looking up the rest from reference TRBV30 and TRBJ1-2 gives the full variable domain: SQTIHQWPATLVQPVGSPLSLECTVEGTSNPNLYWYRQAAGRGLQLLFYSVGIGQISSEVPQNLSASRPQDRQFILSSKKLLLSDSGFYLCAGSARAEGISGYTFGSGTRLTVV.